The entry below describes one TCR beta chain. The data stem from a study of T-cell reconstitution after alpha-beta-depleted transplantation in children. V lost 5 bases and J lost 6, with 17 bases in between. Looked up from germline, CDR1 is SGHAT and CDR2 is FQDESV (reference sequence). The CDR3 covers 15 residues. Preparation of the TCRbeta library was carried out with unique molecular identifiers. MiXCR, run by TCRdb on the PCR reads, gives a single entry per CDR3 protein. The table records around 500,000 distinct CDR3 sequences, under 15% of them present only once. Sequenced material: PBMCs from the stem cell graft donor, taken from the stem cell graft. This chain connects TRBV11-1 to TRBJ2-1; D ambiguous. The clonotype originates from a human donor who donated a stem cell graft to a child with combined immunodeficiency. The CDR3 DNA is TGTGCCAGCAGCCAGAGACTTCTCCCGGGCAATGAGCAGTTCTTC. This gives the protein CASSQRLLPGNEQFF.